Listed below are T cell receptor beta chains from one sample, sequenced in a study of tumor-infiltrating lymphocytes in localized non-small cell lung cancer. Method: immunoSEQ multiplex PCR; TCRdb's copy keeps in-frame clones and lacks some. The profile shows 7,000 to 9,000 clones, around 60% of them singletons. Material: lung tumor tissue. The receptors come from a human donor with non-small cell lung cancer. The CDR3 runs from the conserved cysteine through the conserved F or W. The order of the fields is CDR3 protein, J gene, V gene, clone size, D gene. A D gene is named only where the DNA matches it firmly. The size entry is marked missing in some rows and otherwise reads once, few, many or a size class.

CDR3 protein: CAAGGYTGELFF; J gene: TRBJ2-2; V gene: TRBV10-3; clone size: .; D gene: .
CDR3 protein: CSVPGQGAAEAFF; J gene: TRBJ1-1; V gene: TRBV29-1; clone size: .; D gene: TRBD1
CDR3 protein: CASRGETYGYTF; J gene: TRBJ1-2; V gene: TRBV2; clone size: .; D gene: .
CDR3 protein: CASSRQGTVYEQYF; J gene: TRBJ2-7; V gene: TRBV5-4; clone size: .; D gene: TRBD1
CDR3 protein: CASSLGRGDTQYF; J gene: TRBJ2-3; V gene: TRBV7-2; clone size: once; D gene: .
CDR3 protein: CASSHGGVGDQPQHF; J gene: TRBJ1-5; V gene: TRBV7-9; clone size: medium-sized; D gene: .
CDR3 protein: CASSERGATNEKLFF; J gene: TRBJ1-4; V gene: TRBV28; clone size: .; D gene: .
CDR3 protein: CASSRQGPRTGELFF; J gene: TRBJ2-2; V gene: TRBV14; clone size: .; D gene: TRBD1
CDR3 protein: CASSRWAGANSGTQYF; J gene: TRBJ2-5; V gene: TRBV7-9; clone size: few; D gene: TRBD2
CDR3 protein: CASSLGGGQGRRGYTF; J gene: TRBJ1-2; V gene: TRBV7-9; clone size: .; D gene: .
CDR3 protein: CASSPVLGGETQYF; J gene: TRBJ2-5; V gene: TRBV5-1; clone size: .; D gene: .
CDR3 protein: CASSRANSYEQYF; J gene: TRBJ2-7; V gene: TRBV6-1; clone size: .; D gene: .
CDR3 protein: CASSLGDRGSGNTIYF; J gene: TRBJ1-3; V gene: TRBV5-1; clone size: few; D gene: TRBD1
CDR3 protein: CSVGEQFF; J gene: TRBJ2-1; V gene: TRBV20-1; clone size: .; D gene: .
CDR3 protein: CASSSSGELFF; J gene: TRBJ2-2; V gene: TRBV6-6; clone size: .; D gene: .
CDR3 protein: CASSLQGDNSPLHF; J gene: TRBJ1-6; V gene: TRBV4-2; clone size: .; D gene: .
CDR3 protein: CASSPQGFDYGYTF; J gene: TRBJ1-2; V gene: TRBV18; clone size: medium-sized; D gene: .
CDR3 protein: CASSQDYRVSYEQYF; J gene: TRBJ2-7; V gene: TRBV4-2; clone size: .; D gene: .
CDR3 protein: CASSYSPRQETQYF; J gene: TRBJ2-5; V gene: TRBV6-5; clone size: .; D gene: .
CDR3 protein: CASTLSPTGPYEQYF; J gene: TRBJ2-7; V gene: TRBV27; clone size: .; D gene: .
CDR3 protein: CASSLLGNTEAFF; J gene: TRBJ1-1; V gene: TRBV27; clone size: .; D gene: .
CDR3 protein: CASSTMAEGGYGQYF; J gene: TRBJ2-7; V gene: TRBV7-2; clone size: .; D gene: TRBD2
CDR3 protein: CASTNLRLAAGTQYF; J gene: TRBJ2-5; V gene: TRBV6-6; clone size: .; D gene: TRBD2
CDR3 protein: CASSFQGGAEAFF; J gene: TRBJ1-1; V gene: TRBV5-4; clone size: few; D gene: TRBD1
CDR3 protein: CASSPGARTSSSGANVLTF; J gene: TRBJ2-6; V gene: TRBV9; clone size: .; D gene: .
CDR3 protein: CATSRRGGQGYEQYF; J gene: TRBJ2-7; V gene: TRBV15; clone size: .; D gene: TRBD1
CDR3 protein: CASSLATTSGRIYYEQYF; J gene: TRBJ2-7; V gene: TRBV7-8; clone size: medium-sized; D gene: TRBD2
CDR3 protein: CASSLSQQGWREQYF; J gene: TRBJ2-7; V gene: TRBV5-4; clone size: .; D gene: .
CDR3 protein: CASSPTQTGTFSGANVLTF; J gene: TRBJ2-6; V gene: TRBV11-2; clone size: .; D gene: TRBD1
CDR3 protein: CASSLGGEHQPQHF; J gene: TRBJ1-5; V gene: TRBV7-6; clone size: .; D gene: .
CDR3 protein: CASSRTPGAYGYTF; J gene: TRBJ1-2; V gene: TRBV5-1; clone size: .; D gene: .